This TCR beta chain was sequenced for a study of T cell responses to AZD1222 COVID-19 vaccine. Clones were sequenced by immunoSEQ multiplex PCR, and TCRdb holds only the in-frame ones, with some missing. Found here are around 140,000 clones, more than 80% of them singletons; the top ten hold around 1.6%. For this clone: Its antigen is not identified.

Findings of the study overall: Spike-specific TCR breadth rose after two AZD1222 doses, and depth rose as well. Baseline seropositivity occurred in only six AZD1222 recipients.

This receptor was taken from an adult in good health. This specimen was peripheral blood, taken on day 0 of AZD1222 vaccination.

In nucleotides, the CDR3 is TGTGCCAGCAGTTCATTCATTCCCGGGACAGGGAAGATCAATGAGCAGTTCTTC. It is translated as CASSSFIPGTGKINEQFF. J is TRBJ2-1 and V is TRBV28, with TRBD1 matching over 9 bases. The CDR3 length is 18 residues. With V trimmed by 4 bases and J by 6 bases, 16 bases remained unmatched. Germline CDR1 MDHEN, CDR2 SYDVKM.